These T cell receptor beta chains were read from a single sample in a study of T cell responses to AZD1222 COVID-19 vaccine. Data came from immunoSEQ multiplex PCR; TCRdb stores just in-frame clones and leaves some out. This sample has 80,000 to 95,000 clones; roughly 89% occur once, and the top ten carry roughly 2.8%. Sample: peripheral blood, taken on day 0 of MenACWY control vaccination. The receptor source for this set is an adult in good health. The CDR3 runs from the conserved cysteine through the conserved F or W. The D gene is left open where the match is weak. Clone sizes are given selectively: once, few, many, or a class where the clone is expanded.

d_call	j_call	v_call	clone_size	cdr3_aa	cdr3_nt
TRBD1	TRBJ1-1	TRBV30	-	CAWRGTGENTEAFF	TGTGCCTGGAGAGGGACAGGGGAGAACACTGAAGCTTTCTTT
TRBD1	TRBJ1-5	TRBV5-1	-	CASSLGLTGDQPQHF	TGCGCCAGCAGCTTGGGCCTGACAGGGGATCAGCCCCAGCATTTT
TRBD2	TRBJ2-2	TRBV7-8	-	CASSLLAGGPSTGELFF	TGTGCCAGCAGCCTACTAGCGGGGGGGCCGTCAACCGGGGAGCTGTTTTTT
TRBD1	TRBJ2-7	TRBV5-6	-	CASSSRSVQGAYEQYF	TGTGCCAGCAGCTCTCGTTCCGTACAGGGGGCCTACGAGCAGTACTTC
-	TRBJ1-1	TRBV30	-	CAWDGQRGTEAFF	TGTGCCTGGGACGGACAGAGGGGCACTGAAGCTTTCTTT
-	TRBJ1-1	TRBV3-1/TRBV3-2	-	CASSQDSGFNTEAFF	TGTGCCAGCAGCCAAGACAGCGGATTCAACACTGAAGCTTTCTTT
TRBD1	TRBJ1-1	TRBV12-5	once	CASGRRQGANTEAFF	TGTGCTAGTGGTCGTCGACAGGGGGCGAACACTGAAGCTTTCTTT
-	TRBJ1-4	TRBV7-9	-	CASSLGRGLEKLFF	TGTGCCAGCAGCTTAGGAAGGGGGTTAGAAAAACTGTTTTTT
-	TRBJ1-4	TRBV3-1/TRBV3-2	-	CASSHSGSANEKLFF	TGTGCCAGCAGCCATAGTGGGTCTGCAAATGAAAAACTGTTTTTT
TRBD1	TRBJ1-2	TRBV5-6	-	CASSLGQNYGYTF	TGTGCCAGCAGCCTGGGACAGAACTATGGCTACACCTTC
TRBD1	TRBJ1-1	TRBV3-1/TRBV3-2	-	CASSPAQGQVTEAFF	TGTGCCAGCAGCCCCGCCCAGGGACAGGTGACTGAAGCTTTCTTT
-	TRBJ1-1	TRBV10-2	-	CASIGGRTEAFF	TGCGCCAGCATCGGAGGGAGGACTGAAGCTTTCTTT